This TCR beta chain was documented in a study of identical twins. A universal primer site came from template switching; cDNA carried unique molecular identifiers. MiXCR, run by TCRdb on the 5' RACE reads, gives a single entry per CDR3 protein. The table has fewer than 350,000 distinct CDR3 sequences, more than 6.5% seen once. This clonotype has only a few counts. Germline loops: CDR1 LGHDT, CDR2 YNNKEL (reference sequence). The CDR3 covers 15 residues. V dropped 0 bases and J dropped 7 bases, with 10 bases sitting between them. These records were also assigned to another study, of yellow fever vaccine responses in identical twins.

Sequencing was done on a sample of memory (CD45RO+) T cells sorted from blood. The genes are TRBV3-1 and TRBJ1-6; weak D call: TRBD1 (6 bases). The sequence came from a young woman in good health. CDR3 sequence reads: CASSQDGTPNSPLHF. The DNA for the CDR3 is TGTGCCAGCAGCCAAGACGGGACACCAAATTCACCCCTCCACTTT.